This T cell receptor (beta chain) was captured in a study of blood T cell repertoires in COVID-19. Original analysis: It was from reference gene primer amplification that nucleated cell counts were estimated. TCRdb's table, derived via immunoSEQ multiplex PCR, lists solely in-frame clones and lacks some. D and trimming were read from the DNA, whereas the V and J calls and clone size are those reported in that table. The sample includes 100,000 or so clones, approximately 81% of them seen just once. Per the germline V gene, CDR1 is MNHNY and CDR2 is SVGAGI (reference sequence). The CDR3 consists of 14 residues. The V gene lost 5 bases and the J gene lost 0 bases, with 7 bases spanning the gap.

This chain joins TRBV6-6 and TRBJ1-4; the D is unclear. This receptor was taken from a man older than 75 with acute or convalescent COVID-19. Sequencing used peripheral blood. This chain's CDR3 is CASSPTTTNEKLFF. The DNA of the CDR3 is TGTGCCAGCAGTCCGACAACAACTAATGAAAAACTGTTTTTT.